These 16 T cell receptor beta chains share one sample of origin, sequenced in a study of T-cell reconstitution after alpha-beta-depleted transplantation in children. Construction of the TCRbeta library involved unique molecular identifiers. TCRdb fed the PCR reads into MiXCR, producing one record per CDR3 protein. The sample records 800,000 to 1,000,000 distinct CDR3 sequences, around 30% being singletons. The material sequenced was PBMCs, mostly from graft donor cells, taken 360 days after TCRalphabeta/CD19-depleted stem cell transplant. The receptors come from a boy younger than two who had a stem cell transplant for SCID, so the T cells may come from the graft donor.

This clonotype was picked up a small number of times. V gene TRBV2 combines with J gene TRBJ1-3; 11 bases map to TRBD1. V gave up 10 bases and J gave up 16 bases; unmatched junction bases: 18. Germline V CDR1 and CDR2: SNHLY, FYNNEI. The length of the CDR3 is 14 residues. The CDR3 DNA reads TGTGCCACCTCCCCGAGGACAGGGGGCAGAGTTTCGTATTTT. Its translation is CATSPRTGGRVSYF.

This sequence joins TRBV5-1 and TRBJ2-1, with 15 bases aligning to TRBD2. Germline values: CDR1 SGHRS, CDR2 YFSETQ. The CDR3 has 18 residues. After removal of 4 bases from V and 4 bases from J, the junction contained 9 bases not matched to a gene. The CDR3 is CASSPRTSGGARYNEQFF. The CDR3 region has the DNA TGCGCCAGCAGCCCGAGGACTAGCGGGGGGGCTAGATACAATGAGCAGTTCTTC.

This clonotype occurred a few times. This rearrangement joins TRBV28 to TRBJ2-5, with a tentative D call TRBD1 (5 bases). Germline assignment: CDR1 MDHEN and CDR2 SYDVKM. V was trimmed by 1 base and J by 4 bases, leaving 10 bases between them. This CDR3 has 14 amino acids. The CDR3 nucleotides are TGTGCCAGCAGTTTATCGGCAGGGCTAGAGACCCAGTACTTC. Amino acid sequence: CASSLSAGLETQYF.

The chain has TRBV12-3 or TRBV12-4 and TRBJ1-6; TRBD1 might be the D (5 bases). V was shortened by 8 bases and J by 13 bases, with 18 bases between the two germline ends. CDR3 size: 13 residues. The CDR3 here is CASSGTLGIPLHF. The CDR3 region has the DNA TGTGCCAGCTCAGGGACCTTGGGTATTCCCCTCCACTTT.

The DNA of the CDR3 is TGTGCCAGCAGTCCCCGGGACCTCCACAATGAGCAGTTCTTC. The encoded protein is CASSPRDLHNEQFF. This chain links TRBV6-1 with TRBJ2-1; D could derive from TRBD1 or TRBD2 (5 bases each). Trimming pared 5 bases from V and 5 bases from J, leaving 13 bases between. The CDR3 is 14 residues long. Germline V gives CDR1 MNHNS, CDR2 SASEGT.

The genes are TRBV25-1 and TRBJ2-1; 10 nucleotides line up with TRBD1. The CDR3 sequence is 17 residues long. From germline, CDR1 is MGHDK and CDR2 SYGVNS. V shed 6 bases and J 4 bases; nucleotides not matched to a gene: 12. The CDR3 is CASSHDRGRNPYNEQFF. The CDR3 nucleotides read TGTGCCAGCAGCCACGACAGGGGGCGGAATCCATACAATGAGCAGTTCTTC.

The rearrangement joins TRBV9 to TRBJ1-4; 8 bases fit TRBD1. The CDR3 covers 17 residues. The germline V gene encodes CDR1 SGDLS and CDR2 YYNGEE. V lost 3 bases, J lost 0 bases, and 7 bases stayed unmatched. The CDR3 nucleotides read TGTGCCAGCAGCGCCGGGACAGGCTTTGCAACTAATGAAAAACTGTTTTTT. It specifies CASSAGTGFATNEKLFF.

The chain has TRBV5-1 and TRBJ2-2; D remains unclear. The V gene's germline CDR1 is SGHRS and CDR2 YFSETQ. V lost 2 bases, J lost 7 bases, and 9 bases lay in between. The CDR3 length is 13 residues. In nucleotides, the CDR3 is TGCGCCAGCAGCTTTGGTGCGTACGGGGAGCTGTTTTTT. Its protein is CASSFGAYGELFF. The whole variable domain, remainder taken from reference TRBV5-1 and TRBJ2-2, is KAGVTQTPRYLIKTRGQQVTLSCSPISGHRSVSWYQQTPGQGLQFLFEYFSETQRNKGNFPGRFSGRQFSNSRSEMNVSTLELGDSALYLCASSFGAYGELFFGEGSRLTVL.

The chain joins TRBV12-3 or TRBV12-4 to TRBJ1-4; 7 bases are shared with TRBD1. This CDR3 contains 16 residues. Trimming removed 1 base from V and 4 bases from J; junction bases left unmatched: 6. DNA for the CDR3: TGTGCCAGCAGTTTAGAGCCCGGGACAGATAATGAAAAACTGTTTTTT. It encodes CASSLEPGTDNEKLFF.

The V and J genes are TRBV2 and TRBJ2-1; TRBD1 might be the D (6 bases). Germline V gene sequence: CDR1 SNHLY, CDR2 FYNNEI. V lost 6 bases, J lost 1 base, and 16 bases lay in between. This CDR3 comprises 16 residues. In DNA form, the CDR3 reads TGTGCCAGCAGGGTACAGGGTTCGGGGTCCTACAATGAGCAGTTCTTC. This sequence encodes CASRVQGSGSYNEQFF.

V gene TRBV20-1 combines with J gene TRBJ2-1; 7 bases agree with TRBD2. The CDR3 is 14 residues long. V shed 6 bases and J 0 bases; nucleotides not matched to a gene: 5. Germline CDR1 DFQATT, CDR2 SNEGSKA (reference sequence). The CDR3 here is CSATSDNSYNEQFF. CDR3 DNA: TGCAGTGCCACTAGCGATAACTCCTACAATGAGCAGTTCTTC.

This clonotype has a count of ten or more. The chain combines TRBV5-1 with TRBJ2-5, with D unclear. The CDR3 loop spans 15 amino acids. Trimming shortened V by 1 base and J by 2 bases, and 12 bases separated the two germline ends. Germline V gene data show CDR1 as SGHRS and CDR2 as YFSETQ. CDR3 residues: CASSLYPGIQETQYF. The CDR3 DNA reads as TGCGCCAGCAGCTTGTACCCGGGCATTCAAGAGACCCAGTACTTC.

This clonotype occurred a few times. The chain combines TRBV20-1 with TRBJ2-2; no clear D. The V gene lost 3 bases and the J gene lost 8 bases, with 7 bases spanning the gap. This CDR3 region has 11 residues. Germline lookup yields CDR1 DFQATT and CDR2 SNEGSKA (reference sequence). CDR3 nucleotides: TGCAGTGCTAGGGTCGTGGGGGAGCTGTTTTTT. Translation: CSARVVGELFF.

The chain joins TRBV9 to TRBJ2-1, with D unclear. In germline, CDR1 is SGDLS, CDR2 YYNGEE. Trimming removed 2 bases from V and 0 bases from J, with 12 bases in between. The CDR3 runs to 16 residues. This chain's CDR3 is CASSVFSGPSYNEQFF. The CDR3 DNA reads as TGTGCCAGCAGCGTGTTTTCAGGACCCTCCTACAATGAGCAGTTCTTC.

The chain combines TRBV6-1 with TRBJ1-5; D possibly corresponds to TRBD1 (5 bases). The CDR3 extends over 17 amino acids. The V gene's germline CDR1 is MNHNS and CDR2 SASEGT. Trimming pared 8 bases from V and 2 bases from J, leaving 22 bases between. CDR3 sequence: CASRSDSTFAGNQPQHF. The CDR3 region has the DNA TGTGCCAGCCGGAGTGACAGCACTTTCGCCGGCAATCAGCCCCAGCATTTT.

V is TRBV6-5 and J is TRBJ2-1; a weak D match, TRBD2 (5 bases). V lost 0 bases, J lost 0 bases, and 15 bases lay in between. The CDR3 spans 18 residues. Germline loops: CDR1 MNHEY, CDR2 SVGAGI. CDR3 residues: CASSYSGSPFGSYNEQFF. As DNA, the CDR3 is TGTGCCAGCAGTTACTCTGGGAGCCCCTTTGGCTCCTACAATGAGCAGTTCTTC.